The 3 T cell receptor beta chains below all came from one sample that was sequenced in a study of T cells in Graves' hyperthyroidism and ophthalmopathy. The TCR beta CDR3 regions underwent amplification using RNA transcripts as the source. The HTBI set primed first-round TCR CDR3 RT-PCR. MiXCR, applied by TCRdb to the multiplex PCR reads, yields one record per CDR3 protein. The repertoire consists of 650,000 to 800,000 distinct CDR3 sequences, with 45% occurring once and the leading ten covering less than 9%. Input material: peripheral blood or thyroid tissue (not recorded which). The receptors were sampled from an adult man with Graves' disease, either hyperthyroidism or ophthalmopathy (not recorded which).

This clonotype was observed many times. The CDR3 reads CASRSGGREKLFF. Here the CDR3 DNA reads TGTGCCAGCCGTTCAGGGGGGCGTGAAAAACTGTTTTTT. The chain employs TRBV2 and TRBJ1-4; 7 bases agree with TRBD1. V shed 8 bases, J shed 7 bases, and the junction held 7 bases outside the gene matches. This CDR3 spans 13 amino acids. Germline values: CDR1 SNHLY, CDR2 FYNNEI.

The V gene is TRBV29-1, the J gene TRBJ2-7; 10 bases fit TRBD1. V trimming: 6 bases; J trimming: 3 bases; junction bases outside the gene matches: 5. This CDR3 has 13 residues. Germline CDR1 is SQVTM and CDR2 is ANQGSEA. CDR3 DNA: TGCAGCGTCCGGACAGGGGGTGACTACGAGCAGTACTTC. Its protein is CSVRTGGDYEQYF.

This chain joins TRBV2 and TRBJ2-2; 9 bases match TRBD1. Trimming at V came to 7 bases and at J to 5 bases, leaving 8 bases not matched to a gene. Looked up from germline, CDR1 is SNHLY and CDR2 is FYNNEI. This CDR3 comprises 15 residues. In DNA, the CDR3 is TGTGCCAGCAAGTGGGGGGGGACAGGGACCGGGGAGCTGTTTTTT. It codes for CASKWGGTGTGELFF.